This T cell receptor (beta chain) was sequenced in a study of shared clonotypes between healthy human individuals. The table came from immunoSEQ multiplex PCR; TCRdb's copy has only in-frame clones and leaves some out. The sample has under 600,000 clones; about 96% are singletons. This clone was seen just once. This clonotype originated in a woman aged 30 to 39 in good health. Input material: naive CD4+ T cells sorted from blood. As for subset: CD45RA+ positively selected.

The CDR3 protein is CASSPGTPLYEQYF. The CDR3 bases are TGTGCCAGCAGCCCGGGGACTCCACTCTACGAGCAGTACTTC. This chain uses TRBV7-9 with TRBJ2-7; TRBD2 might be the D (6 bases). Germline V gives CDR1 SEHNR, CDR2 FQNEAQ (reference sequence). This CDR3 is built from 14 residues. V was pared by 5 bases and J by 3 bases, with 14 bases between.